This TCR beta chain was retrieved from a study of shared clonotypes between healthy human individuals. General study points: The sharing of about 5% of naive CD4 clonotypes was seen across a handful of donors.

The assay was immunoSEQ multiplex PCR, and TCRdb's table has in-frame clones only and misses some. The repertoire holds 90,000 to 120,000 clones, with 65% to 75% as singletons. Worth noting for this clone: The antigen is undetermined.

Sequenced input: memory CD8+ T cells sorted from blood. Subset denoted: CD45RO+ cells pooled with CCR7-negative TemRA cells. This TCR came from a woman aged 25 to 39 in good health.

The CDR3 is CASSLMPGTGEFTSYGYTF. Here the CDR3 DNA reads TGCGCCAGCAGCTTGATGCCCGGGACAGGGGAGTTTACGAGCTATGGCTACACCTTC. The rearrangement links TRBV5-1 to TRBJ1-2; 10 bases line up with TRBD1. After removal of 1 base from V and 4 bases from J, the junction contained 16 bases not matched to a gene. This CDR3 is built from 19 residues. The germline CDR1 and CDR2 sequences are SGHRS and YFSETQ.